This T cell receptor beta chain was sequenced in a study of neoadjuvant anti-PD-1 for oral cavity cancer. Repertoires were generated with immunoSEQ multiplex PCR, while TCRdb's copy carries only in-frame clones and drops some. Here the sample spans about 14,000 clones, around 75% being singletons. The germline V gene encodes CDR1 MNHNS and CDR2 SASEGT. The CDR3 is 17 residues long. J gave up 3 bases and V 4 bases, and 14 bases lay outside the gene matches. This sequence was found in a person between 40 and 79 years old with oral cavity squamous cell carcinoma. Here the sequenced sample was PBMCs, taken before nivolumab (anti-PD-1) treatment. V is TRBV6-1 and J is TRBJ2-7, with 8 bases matching TRBD2. The CDR3 protein is CASSATHSGRGGYEQYF. As DNA, the CDR3 is TGTGCCAGCAGTGCAACCCACAGTGGCCGGGGGGGCTACGAGCAGTACTTC.